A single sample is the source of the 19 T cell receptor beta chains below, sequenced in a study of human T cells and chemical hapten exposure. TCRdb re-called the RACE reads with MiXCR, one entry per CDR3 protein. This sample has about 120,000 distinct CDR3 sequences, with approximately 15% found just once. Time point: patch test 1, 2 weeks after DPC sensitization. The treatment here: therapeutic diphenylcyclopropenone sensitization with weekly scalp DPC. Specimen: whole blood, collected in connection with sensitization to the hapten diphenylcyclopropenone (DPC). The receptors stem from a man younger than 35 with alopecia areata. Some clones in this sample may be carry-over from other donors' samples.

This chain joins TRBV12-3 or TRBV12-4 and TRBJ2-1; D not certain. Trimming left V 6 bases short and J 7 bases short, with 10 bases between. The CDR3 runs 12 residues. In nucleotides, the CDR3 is TGTGCCAGCAGGGAAACACGGAATGAGCAGTTCTTC. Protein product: CASRETRNEQFF.

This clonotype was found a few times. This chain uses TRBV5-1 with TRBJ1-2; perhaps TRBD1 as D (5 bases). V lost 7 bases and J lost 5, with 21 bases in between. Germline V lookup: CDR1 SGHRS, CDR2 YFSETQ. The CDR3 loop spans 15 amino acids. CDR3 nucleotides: TGCGCCAGCCGCTACCAAACGGACACCCGGTATGGCTACACCTTC. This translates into CASRYQTDTRYGYTF.

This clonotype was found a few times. The chain's CDR3 is CASRLVGTEAFF. DNA for the CDR3: TGTGCCAGCAGGCTGGTCGGTACTGAAGCTTTCTTT. The chain recombines TRBV28 with TRBJ1-1; D is ambiguous. Trimming pared 6 bases from V and 5 bases from J, leaving 10 bases between. The CDR3 covers 12 residues. The germline V gene encodes CDR1 MDHEN and CDR2 SYDVKM.

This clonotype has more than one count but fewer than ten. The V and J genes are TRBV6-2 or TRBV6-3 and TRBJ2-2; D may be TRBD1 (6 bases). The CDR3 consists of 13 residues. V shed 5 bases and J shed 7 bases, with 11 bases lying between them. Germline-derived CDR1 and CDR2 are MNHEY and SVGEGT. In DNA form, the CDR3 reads TGTGCCAGCAGTCGGACAGTTTACGGGGAGCTGTTTTTT. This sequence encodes CASSRTVYGELFF.

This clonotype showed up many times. The CDR3 spells CASSRNVREISYNEQFF. The CDR3, as DNA: TGTGCCAGCTCACGGAACGTCAGGGAAATTTCCTACAATGAGCAGTTCTTC. The chain has TRBV18 and TRBJ2-1; D perhaps matches TRBD1 (5 bases). CDR3 length: 17 amino acids. V was pared by 4 bases and J by 1 base, with 17 bases between. Germline CDR1 KGHSH, CDR2 LQKENI.

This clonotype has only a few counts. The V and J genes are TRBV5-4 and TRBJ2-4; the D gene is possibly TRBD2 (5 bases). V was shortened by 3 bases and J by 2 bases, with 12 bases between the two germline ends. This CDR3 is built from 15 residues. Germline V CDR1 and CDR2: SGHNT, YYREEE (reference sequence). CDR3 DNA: TGTGCCAGCAGCTACGATCCGGGAACCAAAAACATTCAGTACTTC. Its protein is CASSYDPGTKNIQYF.

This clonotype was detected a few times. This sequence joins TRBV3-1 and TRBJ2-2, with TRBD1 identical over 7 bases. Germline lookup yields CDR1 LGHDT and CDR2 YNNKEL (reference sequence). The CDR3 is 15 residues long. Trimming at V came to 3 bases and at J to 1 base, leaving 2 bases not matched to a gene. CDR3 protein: CASSHYRGNTGELFF. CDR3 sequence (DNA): TGTGCCAGCAGCCATTACAGGGGGAACACCGGGGAGCTGTTTTTT.

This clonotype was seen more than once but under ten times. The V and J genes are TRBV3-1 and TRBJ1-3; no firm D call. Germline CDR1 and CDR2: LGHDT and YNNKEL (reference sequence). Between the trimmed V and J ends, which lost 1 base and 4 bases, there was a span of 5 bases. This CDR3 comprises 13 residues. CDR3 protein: CASSQGAGNTIYF. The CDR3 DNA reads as TGTGCCAGCAGCCAAGGGGCAGGAAACACCATATATTTT.

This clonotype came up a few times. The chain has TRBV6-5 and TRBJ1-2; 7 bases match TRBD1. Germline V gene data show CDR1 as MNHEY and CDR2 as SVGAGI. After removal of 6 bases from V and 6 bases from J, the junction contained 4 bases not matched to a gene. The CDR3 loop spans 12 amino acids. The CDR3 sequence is CASSKGAHGYTF. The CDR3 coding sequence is TGTGCCAGCAGCAAGGGGGCTCATGGCTACACCTTC.

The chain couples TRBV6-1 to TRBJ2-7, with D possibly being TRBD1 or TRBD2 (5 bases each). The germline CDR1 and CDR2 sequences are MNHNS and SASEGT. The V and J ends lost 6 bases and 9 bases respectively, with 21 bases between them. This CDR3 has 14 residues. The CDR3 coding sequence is TGTGCCAGCAGCCTCCTGGTGCAGGGCGCGGGGCAGTACGTC. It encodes CASSLLVQGAGQYV.

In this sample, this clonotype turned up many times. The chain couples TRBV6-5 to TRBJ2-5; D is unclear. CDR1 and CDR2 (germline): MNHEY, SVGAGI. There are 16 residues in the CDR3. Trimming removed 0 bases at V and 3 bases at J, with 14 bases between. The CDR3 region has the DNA TGTGCCAGCAGTTACTCTCTTGGGCAGGCTGAAGAGACCCAGTACTTC. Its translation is CASSYSLGQAEETQYF.

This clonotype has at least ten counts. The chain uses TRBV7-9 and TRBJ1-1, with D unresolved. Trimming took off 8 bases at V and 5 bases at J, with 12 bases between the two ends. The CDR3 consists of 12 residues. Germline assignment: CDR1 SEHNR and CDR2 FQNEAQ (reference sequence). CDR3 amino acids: CASRGLGTEAFF. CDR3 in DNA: TGTGCCAGCCGAGGGCTTGGGACTGAAGCTTTCTTT.

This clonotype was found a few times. In DNA form, the CDR3 reads TGCGCCAGCAGCTCGTTCGGGACAGCACAAGAGACCCAGTACTTC. The encoded protein is CASSSFGTAQETQYF. V and J are TRBV5-1 and TRBJ2-5; 7 bases are shared with TRBD1. With 3 bases clipped from V and 2 bases from J, the junction kept 7 bases outside the gene matches. The length of the CDR3 is 15 residues. Germline CDR1 SGHRS, CDR2 YFSETQ.

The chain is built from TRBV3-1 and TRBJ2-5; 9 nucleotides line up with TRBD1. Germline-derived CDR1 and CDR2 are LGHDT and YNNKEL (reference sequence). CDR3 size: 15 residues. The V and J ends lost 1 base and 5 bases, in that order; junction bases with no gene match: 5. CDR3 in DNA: TGTGCCAGCAGCCAAGTAACAGGGGGCGCGGAGACCCAGTACTTC. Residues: CASSQVTGGAETQYF.

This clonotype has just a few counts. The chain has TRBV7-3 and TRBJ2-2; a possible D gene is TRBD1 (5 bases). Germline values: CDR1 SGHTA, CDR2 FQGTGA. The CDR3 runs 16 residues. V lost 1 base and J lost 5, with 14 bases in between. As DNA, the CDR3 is TGTGCCAGCAGCTTAATTTCCGACAAGGGGACCGGGGAGCTGTTTTTT. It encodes CASSLISDKGTGELFF.

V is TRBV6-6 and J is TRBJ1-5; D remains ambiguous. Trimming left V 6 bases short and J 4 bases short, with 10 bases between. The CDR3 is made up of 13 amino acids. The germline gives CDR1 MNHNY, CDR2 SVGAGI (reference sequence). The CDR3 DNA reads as TGTGCCAGCAGCCCCCCAGTGAATCAGCCCCAGCATTTT. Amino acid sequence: CASSPPVNQPQHF.

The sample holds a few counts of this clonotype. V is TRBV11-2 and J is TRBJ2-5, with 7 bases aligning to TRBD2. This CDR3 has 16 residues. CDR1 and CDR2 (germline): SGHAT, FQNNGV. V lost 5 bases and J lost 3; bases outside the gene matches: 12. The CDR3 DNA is TGTGCCAGCAGCACCTCCCGGAGCGGGACGGAAGAGACCCAGTACTTC. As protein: CASSTSRSGTEETQYF.

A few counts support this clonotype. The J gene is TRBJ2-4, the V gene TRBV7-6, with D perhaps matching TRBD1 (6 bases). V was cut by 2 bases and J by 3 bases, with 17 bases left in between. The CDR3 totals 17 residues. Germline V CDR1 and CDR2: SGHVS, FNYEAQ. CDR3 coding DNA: TGTGCCAGCAGCTTATACACCAGGGGACGAGGCAAAAACATTCAGTACTTC. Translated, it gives CASSLYTRGRGKNIQYF. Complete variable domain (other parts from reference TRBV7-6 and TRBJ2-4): GAGVSQSPRYKVTKRGQDVALRCDPISGHVSLYWYRQALGQGPEFLTYFNYEAQQDKSGLPNDRFSAERPEGSISTLTIQRTEQRDSAMYRCASSLYTRGRGKNIQYFGAGTRLSVL.

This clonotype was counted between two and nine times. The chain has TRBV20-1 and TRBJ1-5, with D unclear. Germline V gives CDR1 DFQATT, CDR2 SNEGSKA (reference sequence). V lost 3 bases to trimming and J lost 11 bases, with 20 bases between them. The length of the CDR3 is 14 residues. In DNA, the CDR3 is TGCAGTGCTAGGCCGGGCCCCTCAGGTGGGGCCCAGCATTTT. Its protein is CSARPGPSGGAQHF.